This T cell receptor beta chain was captured in a study of shared clonotypes between healthy human individuals. Study background: For every donor, three CD4 naive, three CD4 memory, two CD8 naive and one CD8 memory plates were used.

Per the original methods: Filtering was not the same, since immunoSEQ gave junction-only sequences without quality scores. The table came from immunoSEQ multiplex PCR; TCRdb's copy has only in-frame clones and leaves some out. Clone size and the V and J calls come from that table; the DNA yielded D and trimming. The sample holds roughly 2,000,000 clones, around 93% seen once. Broader study findings: Sample collection involved blood only; tissue repertoires are likely different.

CD45RO-negative cells were positively selected for CCR7, leaving out terminally differentiated effector memory CD45RA+ cells. The CDR3 has 14 amino acids. Trimming left V 3 bases short and J 4 bases short, with 12 bases between. Germline V lookup: CDR1 KGHSH, CDR2 LQKENI. About this clone: No antigen is known for it. Distinct nucleotide sequences in the sample also encode this CDR3.

This TCR was recovered from a man younger than 30 in good health. Some clones in this sample may be carry-over from other donors' samples. This sequence joins TRBV18 and TRBJ1-2, with D possibly TRBD1 on 6 matching bases. Sequenced material: naive CD8+ T cells from PBMCs. The chain's CDR3 is CASSPPGQGYGYTF. CDR3 in DNA: TGTGCCAGCTCACCTCCGGGACAAGGCTATGGCTACACCTTC.